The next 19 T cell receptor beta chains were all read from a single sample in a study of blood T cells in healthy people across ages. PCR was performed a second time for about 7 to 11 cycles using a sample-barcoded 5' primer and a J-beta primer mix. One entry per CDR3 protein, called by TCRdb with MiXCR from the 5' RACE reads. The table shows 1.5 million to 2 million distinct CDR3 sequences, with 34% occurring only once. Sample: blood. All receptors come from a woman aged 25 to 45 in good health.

In DNA, the CDR3 is TGTGCCACCTCGGGGGTCAATGAAAAACTGTTTTTT. Protein product: CATSGVNEKLFF. The chain couples TRBV28 to TRBJ1-4; a weak D match, TRBD1 (5 bases). The CDR3 is made up of 12 amino acids. Germline CDR1 is MDHEN and CDR2 is SYDVKM. Trimming pared 10 bases from V and 5 bases from J, leaving 11 bases between.

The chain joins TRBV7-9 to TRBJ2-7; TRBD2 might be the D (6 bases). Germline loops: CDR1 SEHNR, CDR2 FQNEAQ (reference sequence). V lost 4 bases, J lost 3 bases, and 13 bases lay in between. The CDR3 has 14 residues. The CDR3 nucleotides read TGTGCCAGCAGCTCCCGGGACTTAATCTACGAGCAGTACTTC. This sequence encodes CASSSRDLIYEQYF.

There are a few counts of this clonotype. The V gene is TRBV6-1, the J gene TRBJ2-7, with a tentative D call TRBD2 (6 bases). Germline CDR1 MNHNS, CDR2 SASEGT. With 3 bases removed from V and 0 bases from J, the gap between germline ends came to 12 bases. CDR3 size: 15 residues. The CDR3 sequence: CASSDLEGSSYEQYF. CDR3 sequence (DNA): TGTGCCAGCAGTGATTTGGAGGGCAGCTCCTACGAGCAGTACTTC.

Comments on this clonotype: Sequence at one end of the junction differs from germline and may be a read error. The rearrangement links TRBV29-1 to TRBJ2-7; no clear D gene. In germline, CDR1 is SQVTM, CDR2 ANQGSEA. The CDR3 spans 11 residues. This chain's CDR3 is CGVELPYEQYF. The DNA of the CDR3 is TGCGGCGTTGAATTGCCCTACGAGCAGTACTTC.

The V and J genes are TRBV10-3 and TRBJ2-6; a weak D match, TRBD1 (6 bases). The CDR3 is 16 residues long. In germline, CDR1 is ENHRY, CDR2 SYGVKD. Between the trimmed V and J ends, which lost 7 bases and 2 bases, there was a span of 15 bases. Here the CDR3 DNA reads TGTGCCATCAAGCCGGGACACGACGCTGGGGCCAACGTCCTGACTTTC. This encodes CAIKPGHDAGANVLTF.

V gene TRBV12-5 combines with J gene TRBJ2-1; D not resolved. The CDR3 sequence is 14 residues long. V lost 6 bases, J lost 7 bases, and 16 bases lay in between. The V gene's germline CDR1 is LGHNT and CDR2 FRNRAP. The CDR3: CASGPLIGANEQFF. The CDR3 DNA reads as TGTGCTAGTGGCCCCCTCATAGGTGCTAATGAGCAGTTCTTC.

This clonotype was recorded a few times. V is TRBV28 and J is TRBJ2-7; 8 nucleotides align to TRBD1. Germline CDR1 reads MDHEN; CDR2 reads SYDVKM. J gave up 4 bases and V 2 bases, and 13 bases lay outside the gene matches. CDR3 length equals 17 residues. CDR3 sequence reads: CASSLPQTGGGGYEQYF. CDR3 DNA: TGTGCCAGCAGTTTACCGCAAACAGGGGGTGGCGGATACGAGCAGTACTTC.

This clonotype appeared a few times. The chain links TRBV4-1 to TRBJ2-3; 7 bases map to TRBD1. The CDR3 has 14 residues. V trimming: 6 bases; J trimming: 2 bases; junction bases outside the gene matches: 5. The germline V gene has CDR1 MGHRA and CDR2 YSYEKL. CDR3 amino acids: CASRPTGVTDTQYF. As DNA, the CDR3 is TGCGCCAGCAGGCCAACAGGGGTCACAGATACGCAGTATTTT.

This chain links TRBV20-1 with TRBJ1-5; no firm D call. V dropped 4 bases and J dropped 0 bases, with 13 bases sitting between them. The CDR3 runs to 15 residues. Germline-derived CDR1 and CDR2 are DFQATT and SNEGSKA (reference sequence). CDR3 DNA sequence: TGCAGTGCTAAAAGCAGCCCTCTTAGCAATCAGCCCCAGCATTTT. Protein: CSAKSSPLSNQPQHF.

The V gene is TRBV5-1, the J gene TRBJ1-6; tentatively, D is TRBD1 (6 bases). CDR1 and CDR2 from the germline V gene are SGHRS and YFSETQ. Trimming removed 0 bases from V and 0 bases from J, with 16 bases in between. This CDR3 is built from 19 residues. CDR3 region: CASSLAWDTSSSYNSPLHF. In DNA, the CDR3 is TGCGCCAGCAGCTTGGCTTGGGACACCAGCAGCTCCTATAATTCACCCCTCCACTTT.

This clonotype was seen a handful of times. The CDR3 spells CASSFPWTGNGYTF. As DNA, the CDR3 is TGTGCCAGCAGTTTCCCCTGGACAGGGAATGGCTACACCTTC. The rearrangement links TRBV6-2 or TRBV6-3 to TRBJ1-2; 8 bases match TRBD1. This CDR3 is built from 14 residues. Trimming removed 4 bases from V and 6 bases from J; junction bases left unmatched: 7. The germline V gene has CDR1 MNHEY and CDR2 SVGEGT.

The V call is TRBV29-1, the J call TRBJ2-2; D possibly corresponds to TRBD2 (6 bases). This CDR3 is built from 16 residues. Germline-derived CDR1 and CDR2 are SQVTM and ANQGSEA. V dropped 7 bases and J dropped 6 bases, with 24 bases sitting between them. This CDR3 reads CSEKAFPPGEAGELFF. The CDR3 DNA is TGCAGCGAAAAAGCGTTTCCCCCGGGGGAGGCCGGGGAGCTGTTTTTT.

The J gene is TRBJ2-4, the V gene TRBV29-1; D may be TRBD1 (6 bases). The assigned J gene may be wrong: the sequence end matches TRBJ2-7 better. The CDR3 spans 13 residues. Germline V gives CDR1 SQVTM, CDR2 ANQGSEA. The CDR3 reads CSGGTGQFNEQYF. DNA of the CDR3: TGCAGCGGAGGAACGGGACAATTCAACGAGCAGTACTTC.

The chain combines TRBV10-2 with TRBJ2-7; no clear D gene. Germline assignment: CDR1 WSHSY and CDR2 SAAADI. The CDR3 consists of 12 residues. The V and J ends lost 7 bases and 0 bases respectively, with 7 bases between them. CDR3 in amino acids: CASKDGSYEQYF. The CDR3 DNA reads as TGCGCCAGCAAGGACGGCTCCTACGAGCAGTACTTC.

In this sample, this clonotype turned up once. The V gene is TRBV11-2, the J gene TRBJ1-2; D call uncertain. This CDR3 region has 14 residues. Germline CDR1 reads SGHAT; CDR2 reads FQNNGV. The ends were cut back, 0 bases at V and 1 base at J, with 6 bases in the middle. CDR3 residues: CASSLDHVNYGYTF. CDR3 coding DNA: TGTGCCAGCAGCTTAGACCATGTTAACTATGGCTACACCTTC.

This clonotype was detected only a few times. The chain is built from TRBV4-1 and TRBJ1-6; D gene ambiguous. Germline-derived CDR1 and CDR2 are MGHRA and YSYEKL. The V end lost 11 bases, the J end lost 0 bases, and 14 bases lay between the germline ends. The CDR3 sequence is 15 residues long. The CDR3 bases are TGCGCCTCTGGACCGTCGAGCTCCTATAATTCACCCCTCCACTTT. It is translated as CASGPSSSYNSPLHF.

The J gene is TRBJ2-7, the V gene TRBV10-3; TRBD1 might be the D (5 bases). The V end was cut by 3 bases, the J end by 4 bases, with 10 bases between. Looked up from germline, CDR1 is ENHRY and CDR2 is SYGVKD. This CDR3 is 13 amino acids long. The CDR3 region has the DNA TGTGCCATCAGTGAACGGCAGGGATACGAGCAGTACTTC. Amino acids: CAISERQGYEQYF.

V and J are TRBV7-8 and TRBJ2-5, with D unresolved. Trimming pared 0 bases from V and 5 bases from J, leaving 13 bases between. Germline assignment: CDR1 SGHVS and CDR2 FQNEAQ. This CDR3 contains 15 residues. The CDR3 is CASSLARAGLETQYF. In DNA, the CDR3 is TGTGCCAGCAGCTTAGCCCGGGCCGGGTTGGAGACCCAGTACTTC.

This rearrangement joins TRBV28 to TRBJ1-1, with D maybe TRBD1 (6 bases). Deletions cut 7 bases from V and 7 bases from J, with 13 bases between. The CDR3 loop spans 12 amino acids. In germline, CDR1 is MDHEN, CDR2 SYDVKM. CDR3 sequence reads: CASIRWGLEAFF. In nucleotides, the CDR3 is TGTGCCAGCATCCGCTGGGGGCTTGAAGCTTTCTTT.